This T cell receptor beta chain was captured by sequencing in a study of blood T cell repertoires in COVID-19. Profiled with immunoSEQ multiplex PCR; TCRdb holds only in-frame clones, not every one. The sample yields about 71,000 clones, about 81% seen once. The length of the CDR3 is 12 residues. Germline CDR1 and CDR2: SGDLS and YYNGEE. The V and J ends lost 0 bases and 6 bases respectively, with 6 bases between them. What was sequenced was peripheral blood. The sequence derives from a woman older than 75 with acute or convalescent COVID-19. The rearrangement links TRBV9 to TRBJ1-1, with no clear D. In DNA, the CDR3 is TGTGCCAGCAGCGTAGTTCGAGCTGAAGCTTTCTTT. Encoded protein: CASSVVRAEAFF. Looking up the rest from reference TRBV9 and TRBJ1-1 gives the full variable domain: DSGVTQTPKHLITATGQRVTLRCSPRSGDLSVYWYQQSLDQGLQFLIQYYNGEERAKGNILERFSAQQFPDLHSELNLSSLELGDSALYFCASSVVRAEAFFGQGTRLTVV.